This entry is about one T cell receptor beta chain. What it binds is not known. The entry originates in a study of cytomegalovirus exposure and HLA in healthy donors. The study, taken as a whole, reports: The study listed roughly 160 cytomegalovirus-associated TCR beta chains. In a later analysis, TCR beta V- and J-gene trimming showed a link to a missense DCLRE1C variant.

The CDR3 length is 11 residues. Trimming removed 5 bases from V and 2 bases from J, with 5 bases in between. The V gene's germline CDR1 is SQVTM and CDR2 ANQGSEA. A multiplex PCR was run with 60 Vbeta primers and 13 Jbeta primers. The data were produced by immunoSEQ multiplex PCR, yet TCRdb's version contains in-frame clones alone and is incomplete. The sample records about 76,000 clones, less than 80% being singletons. The TCR was taken from a woman in her thirties or forties in good health and CMV-seropositive. The gene calls are TRBV29-1 and TRBJ2-3; no firm D call. Sequenced: PBMCs. DNA of the CDR3: TGCAGCGTTTTCAACACAGATACGCAGTATTTT. Its translation: CSVFNTDTQYF.